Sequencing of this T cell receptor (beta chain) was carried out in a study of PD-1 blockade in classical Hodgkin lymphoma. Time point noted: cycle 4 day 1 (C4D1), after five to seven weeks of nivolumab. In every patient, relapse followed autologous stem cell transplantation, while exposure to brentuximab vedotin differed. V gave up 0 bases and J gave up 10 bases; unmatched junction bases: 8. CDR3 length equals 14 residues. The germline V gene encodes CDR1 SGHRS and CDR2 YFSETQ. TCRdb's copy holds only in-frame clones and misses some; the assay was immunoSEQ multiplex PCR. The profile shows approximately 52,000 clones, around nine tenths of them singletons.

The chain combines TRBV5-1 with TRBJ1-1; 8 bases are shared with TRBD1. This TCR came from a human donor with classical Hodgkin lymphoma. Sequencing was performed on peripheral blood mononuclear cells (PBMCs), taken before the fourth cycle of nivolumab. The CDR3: CASSLEGQGFVAFF. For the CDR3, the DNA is TGCGCCAGCAGCTTGGAAGGACAGGGATTTGTAGCTTTCTTT.